These 18 T cell receptor beta chains originate from one sample sequenced in a study of T cells in localized non-small cell lung cancer. Measured with immunoSEQ multiplex PCR; TCRdb has only the in-frame clones, and not every one. This table holds roughly 35,000 clones, around 93% found once. The starting material was peripheral blood, obtained before any cancer treatment. Every receptor here comes from a female donor of 60 years or more with stage I lung adenocarcinoma.

The chain uses TRBV7-9 and TRBJ2-1; 8 bases are a match to TRBD1. V was pared by 2 bases and J by 8 bases, with 8 bases of the junction left unmatched. Germline V gene lookup returns CDR1 SEHNR and CDR2 FQNEAQ (reference sequence). The CDR3 contains 15 residues. The CDR3 protein is CASSLLPGGLDEQFF. DNA for the CDR3: TGTGCCAGCAGCTTACTGCCAGGGGGCTTGGATGAGCAGTTCTTC.

The chain combines TRBV5-6 with TRBJ1-1, with D unclear. V was shortened by 4 bases and J by 1 base, with 5 bases between the two germline ends. Germline CDR1 reads SGHDT; CDR2 reads YYEEEE. The CDR3 runs to 12 residues. The CDR3 coding sequence is TGTGCCAGCAGCCACACGAACACTGAAGCTTTCTTT. Residues: CASSHTNTEAFF. Full variable domain (missing parts from reference TRBV5-6 and TRBJ1-1): DAGVTQSPTHLIKTRGQQVTLRCSPKSGHDTVSWYQQALGQGPQFIFQYYEEEERQRGNFPDRFSGHQFPNYSSELNVNALLLGDSALYLCASSHTNTEAFFGQGTRLTVV.

CDR3 in amino acids: CASSATVSGNTIYF. CDR3 bases: TGCGCCAGCAGCGCCACAGTCTCTGGAAACACCATATATTTT. The chain links TRBV5-1 to TRBJ1-3; D remains ambiguous. Trimming left V 4 bases short and J 0 bases short, with 8 bases between. This CDR3 comprises 14 residues. Germline CDR1 is SGHRS and CDR2 is YFSETQ.

The rearrangement joins TRBV4-3 to TRBJ1-1; D is unresolved. The CDR3 contains 15 residues. Trimming pared 0 bases from V and 0 bases from J, leaving 8 bases between. Germline lookup yields CDR1 LGHNA and CDR2 YSLEER. CDR3 sequence: CASSQEPGMNTEAFF. The CDR3 coding sequence is TGCGCCAGCAGCCAAGAACCGGGGATGAACACTGAAGCTTTCTTT.

This clone has only one observation. Here the CDR3 DNA reads TGTGCCAGCAGTGAAGACTGGTATCAGCCCCAGCATTTT. Translating it yields CASSEDWYQPQHF. The rearrangement uses TRBV6-1 and TRBJ1-5; D remains ambiguous. Trimming left V 1 base short and J 5 bases short, with 6 bases between. CDR1 and CDR2 from the germline V gene are MNHNS and SASEGT. This CDR3 has 13 residues.

CDR3 region: CASSGTGVITEAFF. DNA of the CDR3: TGTGCCAGCAGCGGGACAGGGGTGATCACTGAAGCTTTCTTT. V is TRBV5-5 and J is TRBJ1-1, with 10 bases identical to TRBD1. CDR1 is SGHKS and CDR2 is YYEKEE in the germline V gene (reference sequence). V lost 4 bases, J lost 4 bases, and 4 bases stayed unmatched. The CDR3 is 14 amino acids. Full variable domain (missing parts from reference TRBV5-5 and TRBJ1-1): DAGVTQSPTHLIKTRGQQVTLRCSPISGHKSVSWYQQVLGQGPQFIFQYYEKEERGRGNFPDRFSARQFPNYSSELNVNALLLGDSALYLCASSGTGVITEAFFGQGTRLTVV.

The genes are TRBV5-4 and TRBJ1-4, with 7 nucleotides matching TRBD1. This CDR3 is 17 amino acids long. V dropped 0 bases and J dropped 5; count of bases not matched to a gene: 10. From germline, CDR1 is SGHNT and CDR2 YYREEE (reference sequence). CDR3 sequence reads: CASSLAPPSGGNEKLFF. DNA of the CDR3: TGTGCCAGCAGCTTGGCCCCTCCGTCAGGGGGGAATGAAAAACTGTTTTTT.

The CDR3 region is CASTPRGLETQYF. DNA for the CDR3: TGTGCCAGCACCCCGCGGGGGCTGGAGACCCAGTACTTC. The V call is TRBV6-5, the J call TRBJ2-5; tentative D call: TRBD2 (7 bases). Germline V CDR1 and CDR2: MNHEY, SVGAGI. V shed 7 bases and J shed 5 bases, with 14 bases lying between them. The length of the CDR3 is 13 residues.

V gene TRBV11-3 combines with J gene TRBJ2-7; TRBD2 might be the D (8 bases). From germline, CDR1 is SGHNT and CDR2 YENEEA. V shed 1 base and J shed 0 bases, with 13 bases lying between them. CDR3 length: 16 residues. CDR3 DNA: TGTGCCAGCAGCTTAGCGGGGGGGACAGTCTCCTACGAGCAGTACTTC. Protein sequence: CASSLAGGTVSYEQYF.

The V gene is TRBV19, the J gene TRBJ2-7; 11 bases map to TRBD2. The CDR3 runs to 14 residues. Germline loops: CDR1 LNHDA, CDR2 SQIVND (reference sequence). J was trimmed by 9 bases and V by 3 bases; bases with no gene match: 7. CDR3 loop: CASSMETSGDRQYF. The CDR3, as DNA: TGTGCCAGTAGTATGGAGACTAGCGGGGACAGGCAGTACTTC.

The chain employs TRBV19 and TRBJ2-1; D is unclear. V gave up 3 bases and J gave up 2 bases, with 5 bases separating them. The length of the CDR3 is 13 residues. Per germline, CDR1 LNHDA and CDR2 SQIVND (reference sequence). CDR3 loop: CASSIDPYNEQFF. CDR3 nucleotides: TGTGCCAGTAGTATCGACCCCTACAATGAGCAGTTCTTC.

This chain uses TRBV10-2 with TRBJ1-2; TRBD1 agrees at 7 bases. This CDR3 has 13 residues. V was pared by 4 bases and J by 2 bases, with 1 base of the junction left unmatched. The germline V gene has CDR1 WSHSY and CDR2 SAAADI. The CDR3 bases are TGCGCCAGCAGTGCACAGGGGAACTATGGCTACACCTTC. Encoded protein: CASSAQGNYGYTF.

This clone has just one count. The J gene is TRBJ1-6, the V gene TRBV5-4, with D unclear. This CDR3 spans 16 amino acids. Germline V gene sequence: CDR1 SGHNT, CDR2 YYREEE (reference sequence). Trimming shortened V by 3 bases and J by 0 bases, and 10 bases separated the two germline ends. CDR3 in DNA: TGTGCCAGCAGCTCCGGCGGGAGCTCCTATAATTCACCCCTCCACTTT. It codes for CASSSGGSSYNSPLHF.

The chain recombines TRBV5-1 with TRBJ2-3; TRBD2 matches 8 bases. CDR1 and CDR2 from the germline V gene are SGHRS and YFSETQ. The CDR3 is made up of 14 amino acids. Trimming at V came to 8 bases and at J to 0 bases, leaving 5 bases not matched to a gene. In nucleotides, the CDR3 is TGCGCCAGTAGGAGCGGGGGAAGCACAGATACGCAGTATTTT. Translating it yields CASRSGGSTDTQYF.

The chain employs TRBV11-3 and TRBJ2-5, with 9 bases lining up with TRBD2. The CDR3 extends over 18 amino acids. J gave up 3 bases and V 2 bases, and 13 bases lay outside the gene matches. Germline CDR1 reads SGHNT; CDR2 reads YENEEA. The CDR3 DNA is TGTGCCAGCAGCTTAAGGATGGGGCGAGCGGGGGGAGAAGAGACCCAGTACTTC. It codes for CASSLRMGRAGGEETQYF.

The rearrangement links TRBV5-7 to TRBJ2-3; D tentatively reads TRBD1 or TRBD2 (6 bases each). TRBV5-7 is assigned to the ORF class and has an uncertain function. The V end was cut by 3 bases, the J end by 0 bases, with 11 bases between. The CDR3 sequence is 15 residues long. The CDR3 here is CASSSPGASTDTQYF. CDR3 nucleotides: TGTGCCAGCAGCTCGCCGGGGGCTAGCACAGATACGCAGTATTTT.

The gene calls are TRBV6-1 and TRBJ2-7; a weak D match, TRBD2 (5 bases). This CDR3 contains 13 residues. V lost 6 bases and J 4 bases, leaving 13 bases between the germline ends. In germline, CDR1 is MNHNS, CDR2 SASEGT. The CDR3 region has the DNA TGTGCCAGCAGGAGGGCGGACGGATACGAGCAGTACTTC. Amino acids: CASRRADGYEQYF.

The DNA of the CDR3 is TGTGCCAGCAGCACCACTAGAGGTCTAGATACGCAGTATTTT. It encodes CASSTTRGLDTQYF. The rearrangement joins TRBV5-6 to TRBJ2-3; a weak D match, TRBD2 (5 bases). The CDR3 covers 14 residues. Germline V gene sequence: CDR1 SGHDT, CDR2 YYEEEE. V dropped 4 bases and J dropped 5 bases, with 14 bases sitting between them. Full variable domain (outside the CDR3, taken from reference TRBV5-6 and TRBJ2-3): DAGVTQSPTHLIKTRGQQVTLRCSPKSGHDTVSWYQQALGQGPQFIFQYYEEEERQRGNFPDRFSGHQFPNYSSELNVNALLLGDSALYLCASSTTRGLDTQYFGPGTRLTVL.